Listed below are T cell receptor beta chains from one sample, sequenced in a study of T cells of healthy individuals. TCRdb re-called the 5' RACE reads with MiXCR, one entry per CDR3 protein. The sample consists of 40,000 to 60,000 distinct CDR3 sequences, roughly 14% of them appearing once. These receptors were obtained from a human donor in good health. Both conserved end residues are part of each CDR3. D genes are given only for firm matches. A clone size is listed for some rows: how often the clone was seen (once, few, many), or a class if it is expanded.

j_gene	d_gene	v_gene	abundance	CDR3nt	CDR3aa
TRBJ2-7	TRBD1	TRBV7-2	-	TGTGCCAGCAGCCCACGACAGGGTCGGGCCGAGCAGTACTTC	CASSPRQGRAEQYF
TRBJ2-7	TRBD2	TRBV4-1	-	TGCGCCAGCAGCCAAGGTCTCACTAGCGGGATAGCCTACGAGCAGTACTTC	CASSQGLTSGIAYEQYF
TRBJ1-3	-	TRBV15	few	TGTGCCACCAGCAGAGGGGACGCCGAGGATGGAAACACCATATATTTT	CATSRGDAEDGNTIYF
TRBJ2-3	TRBD2	TRBV7-2	large	TGTGCCAGCAGCTTTCCGGGACTAGCGGTGACCTCTAGCACAGATACGCAGTATTTT	CASSFPGLAVTSSTDTQYF
TRBJ1-2	-	TRBV7-9	many	TGTGCCAGCAGCTTAGAAGGCGGCTATAACTATGGCTACACCTTC	CASSLEGGYNYGYTF
TRBJ1-6	-	TRBV6-1	few	TGTGCCAGCAGTGAATATAATTCACCCCTCCACTTT	CASSEYNSPLHF
TRBJ1-4	-	TRBV29-1	-	TGCAGCGTTGACCGGGCAGGAAAACTGTTTTTT	CSVDRAGKLFF
TRBJ1-3	-	TRBV15	-	TGTGCCACCAGCAGAGATAGTCCCGGCCCAGGTGGAAACACCATATATTTT	CATSRDSPGPGGNTIYF
TRBJ1-5	TRBD1	TRBV27	-	TGTGCCAGCAGTCAGGGGGCGAATCAGCCCCAGCATTTT	CASSQGANQPQHF
TRBJ1-5	TRBD1	TRBV29-1	-	TGCAGCGTTGGTGGCACAGGGGTCGACAGCAATCAGCCCCAGCATTTT	CSVGGTGVDSNQPQHF
TRBJ1-5	TRBD1	TRBV27	many	TGTGCCAGCAGTTCGGACAGGGGGCCCCATCAGCCCCAGCATTTT	CASSSDRGPHQPQHF
TRBJ2-5	TRBD2	TRBV20-1	many	TGCAGTGCTAGAGCCAGAAACCCGGGGGGGCGAGTTCAAGAGACCCAGTACTTC	CSARARNPGGRVQETQYF
TRBJ1-3	-	TRBV4-1	many	TGCGCCAGCAGCCAAGTGGGCGGGGCCATTCAGAACTGGCTTTCTGGCTCTGGAAACACCATATATTTT	CASSQVGGAIQNWLSGSGNTIYF
TRBJ2-3	-	TRBV6-1	-	TGTGCCAGCAGTGAAGACGCAGGGGTGTCAGATACGCAGTATTTT	CASSEDAGVSDTQYF
TRBJ1-5	-	TRBV6-5	many	TGTGCCAGCAGTTACTCCCGGGAAGGTCAGCCCCAGCATTTT	CASSYSREGQPQHF
TRBJ1-1	-	TRBV30	-	TGTGCCTCCCAGAATGCAGGACAGAACACTGAAGCTTTCTTT	CASQNAGQNTEAFF
TRBJ1-1	TRBD1	TRBV18	many	TGTGCCAGCTCACTCCGGGACAGCCGAATCAACACTGAAGCTTTCTTT	CASSLRDSRINTEAFF
TRBJ2-5	TRBD2	TRBV5-1	many	TGCGCCAGCAGCCCACAACTAGCGTTAGAGACCCAGTACTTC	CASSPQLALETQYF
TRBJ1-1	-	TRBV7-2	-	TGTGCCAGCAGCTTATATACAGGGAACACTGAAGCTTTCTTT	CASSLYTGNTEAFF
TRBJ2-3	-	TRBV5-1	few	TGCGCCAGCGGGCAGGACCAACTCACAGATACGCAGTATTTT	CASGQDQLTDTQYF
TRBJ2-1	-	TRBV6-2/TRBV6-3	-	TGTGCCAGCAGTCGGGAAAGGGCCTACAATGAGCAGTTCTTC	CASSRERAYNEQFF
TRBJ2-7	-	TRBV12-3/TRBV12-4	-	TGTGCCTGCGGCGGCCACTACGAGCAGTACTTC	CACGGHYEQYF
TRBJ1-2	-	TRBV20-1	-	TGCAGTGCTAGTCTCCGGCTTAGGGACGGCTACACCTTC	CSASLRLRDGYTF
TRBJ1-3	-	TRBV30	-	TGTGCCTGGAGTCCCGTTAGCTCTGGAAACACCATATATTTT	CAWSPVSSGNTIYF
TRBJ2-3	-	TRBV5-1	few	TGCGCCAGCAGCTTGGCGGGGGCGAAGGATACGCAGTATTTT	CASSLAGAKDTQYF
TRBJ2-1	-	TRBV20-1	many	TGCAGTGCTCGAAAGAAAGGGAGCGAGTTCTTC	CSARKKGSEFF